The 30 T cell receptor beta chains presented below share a single source sample, sequenced in a study of shared clonotypes between healthy human individuals. Clones were sequenced by immunoSEQ multiplex PCR, and TCRdb holds only the in-frame ones, with some missing. The sample has around 2,000,000 clones, roughly 94% seen once. Positive CCR7 selection of CD45RO-negative cells yielded the naive CD8 cells, and terminally differentiated effector memory CD45RA+ cells were excluded. Input material: naive CD8+ T cells sorted from blood. These receptors originate from a man aged 18 to 30 in good health.

The chain links TRBV19 to TRBJ2-1; D uncertain. CDR1 and CDR2 from the germline V gene are LNHDA and SQIVND (reference sequence). This CDR3 is built from 13 residues. Between the trimmed V and J ends, which lost 3 bases and 4 bases, there was a span of 7 bases. This CDR3 reads CASSMKIYNEQFF. The CDR3 DNA sequence: TGTGCCAGTAGTATGAAAATTTACAATGAGCAGTTCTTC.

V is TRBV4-1 and J is TRBJ2-7; D is unclear. Trimming shortened V by 2 bases and J by 2 bases, and 7 bases separated the two germline ends. The germline V gene encodes CDR1 MGHRA and CDR2 YSYEKL. The CDR3 spans 13 residues. The CDR3 nucleotides are TGCGCCAGCAGCCAAATAGAAGCCTACGAGCAGTACTTC. It specifies CASSQIEAYEQYF.

V and J are TRBV9 and TRBJ2-1, with TRBD2 identical over 8 bases. With 0 bases clipped from V and 9 bases from J, the junction kept 2 bases outside the gene matches. This CDR3 is 13 amino acids long. Germline V gene sequence: CDR1 SGDLS, CDR2 YYNGEE. The CDR3 reads CASSVDSGVEQFF. CDR3 nucleotides: TGTGCCAGCAGCGTAGATAGCGGGGTTGAGCAGTTCTTC.

This clone occurred once. This chain uses TRBV28 with TRBJ1-6, with no clear D. This CDR3 is 17 amino acids long. The germline V gene encodes CDR1 MDHEN and CDR2 SYDVKM. Trimming pared 5 bases from V and 3 bases from J, leaving 17 bases between. The DNA for the CDR3 is TGTGCCAGCAGTCCACCCAGAAGTAGAGGCTATAATTCACCCCTCCACTTT. Translation gives CASSPPRSRGYNSPLHF.

Remarks on this clone: Other nucleotide sequences from this sample produce the same CDR3. The genes are TRBV5-1 and TRBJ1-1; D is undetermined. This CDR3 has 13 amino acids. The V gene lost 2 bases and the J gene lost 1 base, with 6 bases spanning the gap. The germline V gene has CDR1 SGHRS and CDR2 YFSETQ. The CDR3 coding sequence is TGCGCCAGCAGCTTAGGAGGGAACACTGAAGCTTTCTTT. The encoded protein is CASSLGGNTEAFF.

The chain combines TRBV5-1 with TRBJ1-6; TRBD1 matches at 9 bases. Germline CDR1 SGHRS, CDR2 YFSETQ. With V trimmed by 7 bases and J by 7 bases, 6 bases remained unmatched. The CDR3 contains 14 residues. CDR3 amino acids: CASSPGTGNSPLHF. The CDR3 nucleotides read TGCGCCAGCTCTCCCGGGACAGGGAATTCACCCCTCCACTTT. The full variable domain, completed using reference TRBV5-1 and TRBJ1-6, is KAGVTQTPRYLIKTRGQQVTLSCSPISGHRSVSWYQQTPGQGLQFLFEYFSETQRNKGNFPGRFSGRQFSNSRSEMNVSTLELGDSALYLCASSPGTGNSPLHFGNGTRLTVT.

Comment on this clone: Additional DNA sequences in this sample encode the identical CDR3. The chain uses TRBV9 and TRBJ2-2; D ambiguous. V shed 3 bases and J shed 0 bases, with 3 bases lying between them. Germline V CDR1 and CDR2: SGDLS, YYNGEE. The CDR3 runs 13 residues. The CDR3 DNA reads TGTGCCAGCAGCGCGACGAACACCGGGGAGCTGTTTTTT. It translates to CASSATNTGELFF.

The chain uses TRBV9 and TRBJ2-7; D tentatively reads TRBD1 or TRBD2 (5 bases each). The CDR3 consists of 12 residues. Trimming cost V 3 bases and J 6 bases, with 10 bases left between them. CDR1 is SGDLS, CDR2 YYNGEE, per germline. The CDR3 bases are TGTGCCAGCAGCGGGGACGGGGTCGAGCAGTACTTC. Protein product: CASSGDGVEQYF.

The CDR3 nucleotides are TGTGCCAGCAGCCAAGACGCGGCAGGTGGTGGCTACACCTTC. The encoded protein is CASSQDAAGGGYTF. The genes are TRBV4-2 and TRBJ1-2; D not certain. V was clipped by 0 bases and J by 7 bases, with 12 bases between them. The CDR3 is 14 amino acids. Looked up from germline, CDR1 is LGHNA and CDR2 is YNFKEQ.

The rearrangement joins TRBV30 to TRBJ2-7; D is perhaps TRBD1 (5 bases). The germline gives CDR1 GTSNPN, CDR2 SVGIG (reference sequence). The CDR3 spans 11 residues. Deletions cut 5 bases from V and 6 bases from J, with 11 bases between. CDR3 residues: CAWQGDGEQYF. DNA for the CDR3: TGTGCCTGGCAGGGTGACGGCGAGCAGTACTTC.

This chain joins TRBV10-3 and TRBJ1-3, with a tentative D call TRBD1 (6 bases). This CDR3 has 14 amino acids. Trimming took 11 bases from V and 4 from J, leaving 18 bases between them. Germline V lookup: CDR1 ENHRY, CDR2 SYGVKD. CDR3 in amino acids: CASYLGGEGNTIYF. In DNA form, the CDR3 reads TGTGCCTCCTACTTAGGGGGAGAGGGAAACACCATATATTTT.

This clone was recorded only once. The chain combines TRBV6-1 with TRBJ2-2; D is ambiguous. The length of the CDR3 is 12 residues. The V gene lost 2 bases and the J gene lost 6 bases, with 4 bases spanning the gap. Per germline, CDR1 MNHNS and CDR2 SASEGT. The CDR3 loop reads CASSETPGELFF. CDR3 in DNA: TGTGCCAGCAGTGAAACCCCCGGGGAGCTGTTTTTT.

The chain couples TRBV6-1 to TRBJ1-5; D gene ambiguous. The CDR3 is made up of 14 amino acids. Germline CDR1 MNHNS, CDR2 SASEGT. V lost 1 base and J 5 bases, leaving 9 bases between the germline ends. This chain's CDR3 is CASSEGTGHQPQHF. The CDR3 nucleotides are TGTGCCAGCAGTGAAGGGACCGGTCATCAGCCCCAGCATTTT.

The CDR3 DNA sequence: TGTGCCACCAGCAGACCCGGGACAGGGTCCTACGAGCAGTACTTC. Its translation is CATSRPGTGSYEQYF. This chain uses TRBV15 with TRBJ2-7, with TRBD1 identical over 9 bases. CDR1 and CDR2 (germline): LNHNV, YYDKDF (reference sequence). The CDR3 extends over 15 amino acids. Trimming at V came to 2 bases and at J to 1 base, leaving 3 bases not matched to a gene.

This chain joins TRBV13 and TRBJ2-7; a weak D match, TRBD1 (6 bases). Germline lookup yields CDR1 PRHDT and CDR2 FYEKMQ (reference sequence). The CDR3 is 16 residues long. Trimming pared 5 bases from V and 1 base from J, leaving 18 bases between. The CDR3 protein is CASSPIGDTLSYEQYF. CDR3 coding DNA: TGTGCCAGCAGCCCCATAGGGGACACCTTGTCCTACGAGCAGTACTTC.

The gene calls are TRBV4-3 and TRBJ2-2; no firm D call. V was cut by 1 base and J by 0 bases, with 15 bases left in between. The length of the CDR3 is 18 residues. Per germline, CDR1 LGHNA and CDR2 YSLEER. CDR3 nucleotides: TGCGCCAGCAGCCAAGTTTATGGATTCTCAACGAACACCGGGGAGCTGTTTTTT. Translation gives CASSQVYGFSTNTGELFF.

The V gene is TRBV30, the J gene TRBJ1-1, with D uncertain. V shed 3 bases and J shed 4 bases, with 15 bases lying between them. In germline, CDR1 is GTSNPN, CDR2 SVGIG (reference sequence). The CDR3 contains 14 residues. The CDR3 region is CAWSFVREGTEAFF. In DNA, the CDR3 is TGTGCCTGGAGCTTCGTGCGGGAGGGCACTGAAGCTTTCTTT.

The rearrangement uses TRBV6-5 and TRBJ2-7; D not resolved. V lost 6 bases, J lost 5 bases, and 17 bases lay in between. The CDR3 extends over 14 amino acids. The germline V gene encodes CDR1 MNHEY and CDR2 SVGAGI. The CDR3 sequence: CASSDRPLSNEQYF. For the CDR3, the DNA is TGTGCCAGCAGCGACCGCCCGTTATCGAACGAGCAGTACTTC.

This chain connects TRBV5-1 to TRBJ2-7, with unresolved D. Trimming stripped 1 base from V and 2 bases from J, with 13 bases between. The CDR3 length is 15 residues. In germline, CDR1 is SGHRS, CDR2 YFSETQ. The CDR3 protein is CASSLSPGPTYEQYF. The CDR3 DNA reads TGCGCCAGCAGCTTGAGTCCTGGACCAACCTACGAGCAGTACTTC.

The J gene is TRBJ1-1, the V gene TRBV7-6, with a weak D call TRBD1 (6 bases). CDR3 size: 14 residues. Trimming left V 2 bases short and J 5 bases short, with 12 bases between. The V gene's germline CDR1 is SGHVS and CDR2 FNYEAQ. CDR3 sequence (DNA): TGTGCCAGCAGCTTACAGGGGCGAGGGACTGAAGCTTTCTTT. The encoded protein is CASSLQGRGTEAFF.

The chain joins TRBV27 to TRBJ1-1; 9 bases fit TRBD1. This CDR3 is 14 amino acids long. Germline V CDR1 and CDR2: MNHEY, SMNVEV (reference sequence). V trimming: 4 bases; J trimming: 5 bases; junction bases outside the gene matches: 5. The DNA for the CDR3 is TGTGCCAGCAGTTATGACAGGGGGAGAACTGAAGCTTTCTTT. Its protein product is CASSYDRGRTEAFF.

This chain connects TRBV7-3 to TRBJ1-6, with D uncertain. V dropped 5 bases and J dropped 6 bases, with 14 bases sitting between them. The germline CDR1 and CDR2 sequences are SGHTA and FQGTGA. This CDR3 is 15 amino acids long. CDR3 DNA sequence: TGTGCCAGCAGCGTCGGCGGTGACCTTAATTCACCCCTCCACTTT. It is translated as CASSVGGDLNSPLHF.

This chain connects TRBV28 to TRBJ2-1; TRBD2 might be the D (5 bases). Trimming took off 6 bases at V and 0 bases at J, with 12 bases between the two ends. Per germline, CDR1 MDHEN and CDR2 SYDVKM. The CDR3 is 15 amino acids. CDR3 DNA sequence: TGTGCCAGCAGCCCCCAGAGGGTCTCCTACAATGAGCAGTTCTTC. Translation gives CASSPQRVSYNEQFF.

The V call is TRBV6-5, the J call TRBJ2-3, with a possible D match to TRBD2 (5 bases). V was trimmed by 0 bases and J by 0 bases, leaving 7 bases between them. This CDR3 comprises 15 residues. CDR1 MNHEY and CDR2 SVGAGI come from the germline V gene. The CDR3 protein is CASSYSWESTDTQYF. For the CDR3, the DNA is TGTGCCAGCAGTTACTCGTGGGAGAGCACAGATACGCAGTATTTT.

This chain connects TRBV4-1 to TRBJ2-7; TRBD2 agrees at 7 bases. CDR3 length: 15 residues. Per the germline V gene, CDR1 is MGHRA and CDR2 is YSYEKL. The J segment lost 4 bases and the V segment lost 0 bases, leaving 6 bases of the junction unmatched. DNA for the CDR3: TGCGCCAGCAGCCAAGAGGGAGGGTTCGGGTACGAGCAGTACTTC. It is translated as CASSQEGGFGYEQYF.

This chain uses TRBV7-9 with TRBJ2-1; D uncertain. The length of the CDR3 is 12 residues. Germline CDR1 SEHNR, CDR2 FQNEAQ (reference sequence). Between the trimmed V and J ends, which lost 5 bases and 9 bases, there was a span of 11 bases. The CDR3 bases are TGTGCCAGCAGCCGGTCGGGTGGTGAGCAGTTCTTC. This sequence encodes CASSRSGGEQFF.

This chain links TRBV4-1 with TRBJ1-5; D uncertain. Deletions cut 0 bases from V and 2 bases from J, with 8 bases between. The CDR3 is made up of 15 amino acids. Germline V gives CDR1 MGHRA, CDR2 YSYEKL. The CDR3 region is CASSQEVRGNQPQHF. In DNA form, the CDR3 reads TGCGCCAGCAGCCAAGAGGTACGTGGCAATCAGCCCCAGCATTTT.

The V gene is TRBV11-2, the J gene TRBJ2-2, with 9 bases fitting TRBD1. J was trimmed by 7 bases and V by 9 bases; bases with no gene match: 12. The CDR3 loop spans 15 amino acids. Germline V gene sequence: CDR1 SGHAT, CDR2 FQNNGV. CDR3 in DNA: TGTGCCAGTAGAACCGGGACAGGGAAATTCGGGGAGCTGTTTTTT. It encodes CASRTGTGKFGELFF.

The chain recombines TRBV7-8 with TRBJ1-6; 8 bases map to TRBD1. The CDR3 has 17 amino acids. Trimming took 0 bases from V and 4 from J; bases not matched to a gene: 5. Germline CDR1 and CDR2: SGHVS and FQNEAQ. The CDR3 loop reads CASSLAGQEMYNSPLHF. The CDR3 region has the DNA TGTGCCAGCAGCTTAGCGGGACAGGAGATGTATAATTCACCCCTCCACTTT.

The CDR3 protein is CASSQRDNYNEQFF. The DNA of the CDR3 is TGTGCCAGCAGCCAACGGGACAACTACAATGAGCAGTTCTTC. V gene TRBV5-4 combines with J gene TRBJ2-1; weak D call: TRBD1 (6 bases). CDR3 size: 14 residues. CDR1 and CDR2 (germline): SGHNT, YYREEE (reference sequence). Trimming took 4 bases from V and 3 from J, leaving 11 bases between them.